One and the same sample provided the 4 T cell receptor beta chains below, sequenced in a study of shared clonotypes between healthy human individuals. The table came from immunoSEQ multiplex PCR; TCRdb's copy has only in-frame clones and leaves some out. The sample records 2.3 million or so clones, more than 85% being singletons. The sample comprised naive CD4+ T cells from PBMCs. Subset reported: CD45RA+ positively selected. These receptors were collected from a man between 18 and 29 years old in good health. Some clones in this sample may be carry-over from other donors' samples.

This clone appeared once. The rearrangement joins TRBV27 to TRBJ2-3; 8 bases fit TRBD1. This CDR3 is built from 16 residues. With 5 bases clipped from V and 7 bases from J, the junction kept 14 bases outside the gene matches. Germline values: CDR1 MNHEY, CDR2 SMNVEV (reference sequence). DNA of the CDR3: TGTGCCAGCAGTCCGGAATTATGGCGGACAGGGAATACGCAGTATTTT. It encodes CASSPELWRTGNTQYF.

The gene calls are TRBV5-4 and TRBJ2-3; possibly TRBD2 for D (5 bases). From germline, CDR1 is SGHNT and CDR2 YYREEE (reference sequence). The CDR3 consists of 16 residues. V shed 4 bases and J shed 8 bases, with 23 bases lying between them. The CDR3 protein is CASSPTSGGKAGTQYF. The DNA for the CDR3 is TGTGCCAGCAGCCCGACGAGTGGAGGTAAAGCAGGTACGCAGTATTTT.

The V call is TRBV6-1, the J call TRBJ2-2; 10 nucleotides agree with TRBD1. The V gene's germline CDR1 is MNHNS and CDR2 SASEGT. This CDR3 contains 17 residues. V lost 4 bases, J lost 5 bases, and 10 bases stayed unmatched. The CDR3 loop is CASSVRGTGVRTGELFF. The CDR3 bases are TGTGCCAGCAGTGTCCGCGGGACAGGGGTTAGGACCGGGGAGCTGTTTTTT.

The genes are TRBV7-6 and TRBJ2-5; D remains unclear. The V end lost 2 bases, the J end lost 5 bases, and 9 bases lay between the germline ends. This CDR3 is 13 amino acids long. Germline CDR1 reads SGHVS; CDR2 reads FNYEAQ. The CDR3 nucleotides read TGTGCCAGCAGCTTAAGGTTCAGGGAGACCCAGTACTTC. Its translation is CASSLRFRETQYF.